Described below is a single T cell receptor beta chain sequence and its context. Antigen unknown. TCRdb's table, derived via immunoSEQ multiplex PCR, lists solely in-frame clones and lacks some. This sample has some 73,000 clones, with 80% to 90% found just once. There are 15 residues in the CDR3. Trimming took 6 bases from V and 2 from J; bases not matched to a gene: 6. Germline loops: CDR1 MNHEY, CDR2 SVGAGI. The data were obtained in a study of OX40 agonist ivuxolimab in advanced cancers. Whole-study results and caveats: Fewer expanded clones were found on average in CD4+ than in CD8+ T cells.

Peripheral blood came from all dose cohorts at three timepoints. This receptor was identified in an adult with an advanced solid tumor such as melanoma, head and neck, liver or kidney cancer. The material sequenced was CD4+ or CD8+ T cells sorted from blood, taken in a trial of the OX40 agonist ivuxolimab. This chain connects TRBV6-5 to TRBJ2-7; 11 positions match TRBD2. As DNA, the CDR3 is TGTGCCAGCAGGAAAGGGACTAGCGGACCCTACGAGCAGTACTTC. As protein: CASRKGTSGPYEQYF.